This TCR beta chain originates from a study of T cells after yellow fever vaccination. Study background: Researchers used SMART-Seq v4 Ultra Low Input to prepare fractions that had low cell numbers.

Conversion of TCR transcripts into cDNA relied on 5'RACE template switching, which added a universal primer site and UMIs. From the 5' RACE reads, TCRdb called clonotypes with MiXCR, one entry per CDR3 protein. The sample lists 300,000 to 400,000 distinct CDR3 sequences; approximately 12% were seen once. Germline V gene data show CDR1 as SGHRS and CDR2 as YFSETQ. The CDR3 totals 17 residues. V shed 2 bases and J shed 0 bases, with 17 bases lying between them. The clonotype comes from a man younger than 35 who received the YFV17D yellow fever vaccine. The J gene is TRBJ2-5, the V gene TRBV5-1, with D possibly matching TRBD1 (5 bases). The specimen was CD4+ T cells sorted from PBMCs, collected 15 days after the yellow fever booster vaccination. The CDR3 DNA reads TGCGCCAGCAGCTTAGGGCAGGGAAGTGAATACCAAGAGACCCAGTACTTC. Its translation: CASSLGQGSEYQETQYF.